This T cell receptor beta chain emerged from a study of siplizumab effects on memory and regulatory T cells. Study outcomes and limitations: The alloresponse seemed to draw substantially on naive T cells, which appeared more diverse than memory cells.

Generated by immunoSEQ multiplex PCR, the TCRdb table keeps only in-frame clones and is missing some. Among around 95,000 clones listed, around 93% were seen once. In the case of this clone: Its cognate antigen is unknown.

The CDR3 covers 14 residues. Germline lookup yields CDR1 LGHNA and CDR2 YNFKEQ. The genes are TRBV4-2 and TRBJ2-5, with 10 bases lining up with TRBD2. The DNA end is more similar to TRBJ2-7, so the J call may be wrong. The sequence was collected from a human donor in good health. Sequenced input: non-Treg CD4+ T cells sorted from blood. Here the CDR3 reads CASSPIAGGYEQYF. CDR3 DNA: TGTGCCAGCAGCCCTATAGCGGGGGGCTACGAGCAGTACTTC.